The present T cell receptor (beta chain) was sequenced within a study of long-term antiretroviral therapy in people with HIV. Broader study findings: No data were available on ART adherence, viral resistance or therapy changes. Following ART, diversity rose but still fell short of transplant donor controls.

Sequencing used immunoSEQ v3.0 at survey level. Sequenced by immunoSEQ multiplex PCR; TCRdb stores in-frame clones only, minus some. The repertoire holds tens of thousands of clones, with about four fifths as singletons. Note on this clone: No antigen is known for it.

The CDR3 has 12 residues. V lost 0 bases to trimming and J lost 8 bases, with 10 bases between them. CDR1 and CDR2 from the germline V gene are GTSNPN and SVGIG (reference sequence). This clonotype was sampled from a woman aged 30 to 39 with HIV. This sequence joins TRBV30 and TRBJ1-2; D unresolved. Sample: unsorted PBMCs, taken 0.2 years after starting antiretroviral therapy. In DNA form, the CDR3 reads TGTGCCTGGAGTGTTCCGATTCGGGGCTACACCTTC. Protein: CAWSVPIRGYTF.